Following are 17 T cell receptor beta chains from one sample sequenced in a study of regulatory T cells in long-lasting Graves disease. Time point noted: newly diagnosed GD, antithyroid drugs for less than 3 months. PBMC RNA was the source of the TCR library. Building of the TCR beta libraries involved iRepertoire HTBI primers and Arm-PCR of CDR3 regions. TCRdb used MiXCR to reprocess the multiplex PCR reads, holding one entry per CDR3 protein. The sample yields about 440,000 distinct CDR3 sequences, around 17% seen once. These same records also appear under a second study, on T cells in Graves' hyperthyroidism and ophthalmopathy.

Material: peripheral blood mononuclear cells (PBMCs), obtained at new diagnosis, from a patient treated with antithyroid drugs. Receptor source: a woman younger than 30 with Graves disease.

The genes are TRBV12-3 or TRBV12-4 and TRBJ1-3; TRBD1 is a possible D gene (5 bases). Trimming took 7 bases from V and 0 from J, leaving 13 bases between them. This CDR3 is 15 amino acids long. For the CDR3, the DNA is TGTGCCAGCACCTTCACGGGGCACTCTGGAAACACCATATATTTT. As protein: CASTFTGHSGNTIYF.

This clonotype was seen at least ten times. V is TRBV7-8 and J is TRBJ2-7, with 8 bases lining up with TRBD1. Germline CDR1 and CDR2: SGHVS and FQNEAQ. V shed 8 bases and J 6 bases; nucleotides not matched to a gene: 12. The CDR3 covers 14 residues. The CDR3 loop is CASLSGTGVGEQYF. DNA of the CDR3: TGTGCCAGCTTGTCCGGGACAGGAGTAGGCGAGCAGTACTTC.

In its sample, this clonotype was seen many times. The J gene is TRBJ2-7, the V gene TRBV20-1; perhaps TRBD1 as D (5 bases). V lost 0 bases, J lost 0 bases, and 12 bases lay in between. The CDR3 has 15 residues. The germline CDR1 and CDR2 sequences are DFQATT and SNEGSKA (reference sequence). The CDR3 here is CSARDLRVSSYEQYF. The CDR3 bases are TGCAGTGCTAGAGATCTCAGGGTCAGCTCCTACGAGCAGTACTTC.

This chain uses TRBV20-1 with TRBJ1-6, with D tentatively TRBD1 (5 bases). The germline V gene has CDR1 DFQATT and CDR2 SNEGSKA (reference sequence). The CDR3 loop spans 15 amino acids. Trimming pared 1 base from V and 6 bases from J, leaving 13 bases between. CDR3 residues: CSARADQGTNSPLHF. The CDR3 nucleotides read TGCAGTGCTAGAGCAGACCAGGGCACTAATTCACCCCTCCACTTT.

This clonotype appeared a few times. The chain couples TRBV7-2 to TRBJ2-1; unclear D gene. Trimming took 1 base from V and 2 from J, leaving 9 bases between them. The CDR3 runs 15 residues. Per germline, CDR1 SGHTA and CDR2 FQGNSA. The CDR3 DNA reads TGTGCCAGCAGCTTAGTTAATGGAGCCTACAATGAGCAGTTCTTC. Translation: CASSLVNGAYNEQFF.

The rearrangement uses TRBV5-1 and TRBJ2-6; D not certain. The germline gives CDR1 SGHRS, CDR2 YFSETQ. The CDR3 has 15 residues. The V end lost 0 bases, the J end lost 1 base, and 5 bases lay between the germline ends. CDR3 loop: CASSLVTSGANVLTF. For the CDR3, the DNA is TGCGCCAGCAGCTTGGTTACATCTGGGGCCAACGTCCTGACTTTC.

This clonotype was seen a few times. The chain couples TRBV20-1 to TRBJ2-2; tentatively, D is TRBD1 (6 bases). Germline V gene sequence: CDR1 DFQATT, CDR2 SNEGSKA (reference sequence). The V end lost 6 bases, the J end lost 2 bases, and 10 bases lay between the germline ends. The length of the CDR3 is 13 residues. CDR3 DNA: TGCAGTGCCAGGGGCTTAAACACCGGGGAGCTGTTTTTT. Translated, it gives CSARGLNTGELFF.

In this sample, this clonotype turned up a few times. The J gene is TRBJ1-5, the V gene TRBV7-9, with 9 bases aligning to TRBD1. V trimming: 5 bases; J trimming: 8 bases; junction bases outside the gene matches: 10. This CDR3 spans 15 amino acids. CDR1 is SEHNR, CDR2 FQNEAQ, per germline (reference sequence). CDR3 loop: CASSTGTGPREPQHF. As DNA, the CDR3 is TGTGCCAGCAGCACTGGGACAGGGCCGCGGGAGCCCCAGCATTTT.

To note about this clonotype: This may come from a read error, since a much larger clone is one base off. CDR3 sequence: CATSRSGTGGASGNEQYF. CDR3 bases: TGTGCCACCAGCAGGTCGGGAACAGGGGGCGCATCCGGCAATGAGCAGTACTTC. This chain connects TRBV24-1 to TRBJ2-1; 9 nucleotides agree with TRBD1. The DNA end is a closer match to TRBJ2-7, so the J assignment may be wrong. Germline CDR1 and CDR2: KGHDR and SFDVKD. The CDR3 spans 18 residues.

This clonotype was picked up a small number of times. The chain uses TRBV4-3 and TRBJ1-5, with D maybe TRBD1 (5 bases). Trimming took off 0 bases at V and 7 bases at J, with 10 bases between the two ends. Germline CDR1 reads LGHNA; CDR2 reads YSLEER. The CDR3 length is 14 residues. The CDR3 DNA is TGCGCCAGCAGCCAAGACAGGGCCCGCCAGCCCCAGCATTTT. It specifies CASSQDRARQPQHF.

There are a few counts of this clonotype. V usage is TRBV20-1 and J usage is TRBJ1-5; D remains unclear. The CDR3 length is 13 residues. The V gene's germline CDR1 is DFQATT and CDR2 SNEGSKA (reference sequence). The V and J ends lost 3 bases and 3 bases respectively, with 9 bases between them. CDR3 DNA: TGCAGTGCTAGTCGGAGTGACAATCAGCCCCAGCATTTT. The encoded protein is CSASRSDNQPQHF.

This clonotype was detected many times. The rearrangement uses TRBV28 and TRBJ2-7; D is uncertain. The V gene's germline CDR1 is MDHEN and CDR2 SYDVKM. This CDR3 has 12 amino acids. V lost 5 bases to trimming and J lost 4 bases, with 9 bases between them. The CDR3 DNA is TGTGCCAGCAGTGTTACAGTTTACGAGCAGTACTTC. Translation gives CASSVTVYEQYF.

The rearrangement uses TRBV20-1 and TRBJ2-7; 11 bases are shared with TRBD2. The junction had 10 bases not matched to a gene; V was cut back by 3 bases and J by 3 bases. Per the germline V gene, CDR1 is DFQATT and CDR2 is SNEGSKA (reference sequence). The CDR3 is 16 amino acids. The CDR3 nucleotides read TGCAGTGCTAGGCTAGCGGGAGGAACCTCAGGCTACGAGCAGTACTTC. It translates to CSARLAGGTSGYEQYF.

For this clonotype: One junction end disagrees with the germline gene, perhaps due to a read error. The V and J genes are TRBV27 and TRBJ2-5; no reliable D call. Per the germline V gene, CDR1 is MNHEY and CDR2 is SMNVEV (reference sequence). This CDR3 contains 13 residues. The CDR3 DNA follows: TGTGCCAGCAGTTTGCCCAACCAAGAGACCCGGTACTTC. Translating it yields CASSLPNQETRYF.

The V gene is TRBV5-1, the J gene TRBJ2-7, with TRBD2 identical over 11 bases. Germline trimming cut 0 bases from V and 2 bases from J; bases unmatched to any gene: 4. The CDR3 has 16 amino acids. The germline CDR1 and CDR2 sequences are SGHRS and YFSETQ. CDR3 amino acids: CASSLVGTSGAYEQYF. The CDR3 coding sequence is TGCGCCAGCAGCTTGGTTGGGACTAGCGGAGCCTACGAGCAGTACTTC.

This chain joins TRBV5-1 and TRBJ2-1; 7 nucleotides align to TRBD2. The CDR3 contains 15 residues. CDR1 is SGHRS, CDR2 YFSETQ, per germline. Unmatched junction bases numbered 10, after V lost 4 bases and J lost 6 bases. The CDR3 is CASSQGGRAFNEQFF. As DNA, the CDR3 is TGCGCCAGCAGCCAGGGCGGGAGAGCCTTCAATGAGCAGTTCTTC.

The chain is built from TRBV6-2 or TRBV6-3 and TRBJ1-2; 8 bases are a match to TRBD1. Looked up from germline, CDR1 is MNHEY and CDR2 is SVGEGT. V shed 2 bases and J 6 bases; nucleotides not matched to a gene: 8. The CDR3 is made up of 15 amino acids. CDR3 in DNA: TGTGCCAGCAGTTACCGGGGGACAGGAGAACATGGCTACACCTTC. This codes for CASSYRGTGEHGYTF.